The T cell receptor (beta chain) described here comes from a study of CD8 T cells in ankylosing spondylitis. Study-level points and caveats: Ankylosing spondylitis blood seemed to carry a telltale TCR beta motif made of roughly 8 highly homologous variants. In synovial fluid and blood from reactive arthritis, some motif variants were previously reported. Disease-linked clones were found to be CD8+ and relatively rare in peripheral blood. Matched ankylosing spondylitis synovial fluid reportedly showed significant enrichment of disease-linked clones.

This CDR3 contains 14 residues. Germline-derived CDR1 and CDR2 are SGHTA and FQGNSA. Trimming removed 7 bases from V and 8 bases from J, with 17 bases in between. Construction of TCR beta libraries was performed using quantitative 5'-RACE with molecular barcodes. Via MiXCR, TCRdb re-called the 5' RACE reads, giving one row per CDR3 protein. The sample consists of fewer than 550,000 distinct CDR3 sequences, about 5% of them appearing once. This clonotype came up many times. Its antigen remains unidentified. This receptor was taken from a male donor with ankylosing spondylitis. What was sequenced was blood, either unsorted or a sorted T cell fraction (not recorded which). J is TRBJ1-4 and V is TRBV7-2; a possible D gene is TRBD1 (6 bases). CDR3: CASTPDSRREKLFF. DNA for the CDR3: TGTGCCAGCACCCCGGACAGTAGGAGGGAAAAACTGTTTTTT.